This T cell receptor beta chain was profiled in a study of T cell repertoires in cytomegalovirus infection. Study outcomes and limitations: The ex vivo response was dominated by HLA-C-restricted CMV-specific TCR beta clonotypes.

This clonotype occurred a few times. Its antigen remains unknown. TCRdb reanalysed the reads using MiXCR and keeps one entry per CDR3 protein. The table includes about a million distinct CDR3 sequences, approximately 31% detected once. The CDR3 spans 14 residues. Germline V gives CDR1 DFQATT, CDR2 SNEGSKA (reference sequence). Losses at the gene ends were 4 bases for V and 5 bases for J; bases not matched to a gene: 7. The genes are TRBV20-1 and TRBJ2-1, with 8 bases aligning to TRBD2. The sample here was cultured CD8+ T cells from PBMCs, taken from culture after CMV antigen stimulation. This sequence was found in a human donor in good health (CMV status not recorded). Some clones in this sample may be carry-over from other donors' samples. The CDR3 nucleotides read TGCAGTGCTACCGAGGGGCGGGGGGACAATGAGCAGTTCTTC. It codes for CSATEGRGDNEQFF.